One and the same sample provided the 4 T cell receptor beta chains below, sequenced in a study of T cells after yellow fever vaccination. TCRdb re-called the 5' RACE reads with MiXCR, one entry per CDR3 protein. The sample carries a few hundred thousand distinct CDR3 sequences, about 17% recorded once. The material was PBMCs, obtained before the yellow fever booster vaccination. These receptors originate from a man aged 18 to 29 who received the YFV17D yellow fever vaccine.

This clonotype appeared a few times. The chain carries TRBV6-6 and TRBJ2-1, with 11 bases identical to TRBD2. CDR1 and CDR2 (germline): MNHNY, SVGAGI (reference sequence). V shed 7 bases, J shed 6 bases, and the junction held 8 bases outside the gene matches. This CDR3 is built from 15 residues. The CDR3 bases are TGTGCCAGCACTAAACTAGCGGGGGAAATCAATGAGCAGTTCTTC. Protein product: CASTKLAGEINEQFF.

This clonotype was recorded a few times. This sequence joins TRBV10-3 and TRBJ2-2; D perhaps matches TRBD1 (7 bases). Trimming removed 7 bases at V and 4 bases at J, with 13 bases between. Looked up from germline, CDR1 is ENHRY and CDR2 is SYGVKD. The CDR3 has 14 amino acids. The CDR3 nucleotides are TGTGCCATCAATCGACAGGGAGGCACCGGGGAGCTGTTTTTT. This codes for CAINRQGGTGELFF.

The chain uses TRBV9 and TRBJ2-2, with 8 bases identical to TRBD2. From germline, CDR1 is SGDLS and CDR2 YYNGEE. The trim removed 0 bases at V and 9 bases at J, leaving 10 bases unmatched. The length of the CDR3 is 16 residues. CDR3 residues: CASSVGLAGRHRELFF. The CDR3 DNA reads TGTGCCAGCAGCGTAGGCCTAGCGGGCCGCCACCGGGAGCTGTTTTTT.

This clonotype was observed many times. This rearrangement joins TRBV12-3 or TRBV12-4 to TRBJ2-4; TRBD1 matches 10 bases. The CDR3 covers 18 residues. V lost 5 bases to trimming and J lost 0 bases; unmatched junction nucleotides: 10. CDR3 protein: CASSPPRRTGGAKNIQYF. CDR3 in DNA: TGTGCCAGCAGTCCTCCCCGTCGGACAGGGGGAGCCAAAAACATTCAGTACTTC.